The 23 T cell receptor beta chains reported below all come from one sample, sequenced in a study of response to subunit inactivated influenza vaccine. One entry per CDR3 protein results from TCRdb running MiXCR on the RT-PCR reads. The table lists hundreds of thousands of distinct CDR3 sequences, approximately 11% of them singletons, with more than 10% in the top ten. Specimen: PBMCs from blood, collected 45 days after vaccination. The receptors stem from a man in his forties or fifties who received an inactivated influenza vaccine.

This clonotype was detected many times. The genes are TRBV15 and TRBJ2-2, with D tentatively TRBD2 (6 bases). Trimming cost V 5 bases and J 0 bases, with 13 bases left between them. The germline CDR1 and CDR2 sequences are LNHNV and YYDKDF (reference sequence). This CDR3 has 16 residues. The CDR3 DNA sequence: TGTGCCACCAGCGGACGGAGGGTTACGAACACCGGGGAGCTGTTTTTT. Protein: CATSGRRVTNTGELFF. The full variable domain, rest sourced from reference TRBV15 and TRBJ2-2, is DAMVIQNPRYQVTQFGKPVTLSCSQTLNHNVMYWYQQKSSQAPKLLFHYYDKDFNNEADTPDNFQSRRPNTSFCFLDIRSPGLGDTAMYLCATSGRRVTNTGELFFGEGSRLTVL.

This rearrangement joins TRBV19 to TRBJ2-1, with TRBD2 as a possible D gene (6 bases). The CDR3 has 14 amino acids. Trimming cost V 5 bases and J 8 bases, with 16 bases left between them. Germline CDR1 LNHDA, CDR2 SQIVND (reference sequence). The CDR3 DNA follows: TGTGCCAGTAGTGGGCTAGCGATACCGGATGAGCAGTTCTTC. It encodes CASSGLAIPDEQFF.

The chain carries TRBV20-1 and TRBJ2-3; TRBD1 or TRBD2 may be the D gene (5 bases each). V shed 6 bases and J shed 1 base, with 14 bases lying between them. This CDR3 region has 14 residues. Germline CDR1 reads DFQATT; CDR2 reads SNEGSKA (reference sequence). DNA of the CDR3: TGCAGTGCGGGACGGCAGCATGGCACAGATACGCAGTATTTT. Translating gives CSAGRQHGTDTQYF.

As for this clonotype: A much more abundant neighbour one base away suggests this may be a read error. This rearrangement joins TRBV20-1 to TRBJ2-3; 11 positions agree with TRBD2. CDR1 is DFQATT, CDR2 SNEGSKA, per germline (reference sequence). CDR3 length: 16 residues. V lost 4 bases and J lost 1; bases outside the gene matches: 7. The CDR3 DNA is TGCAGTGCTACCATCTCGGGACTAGCGGGCACAGATACGCAGTATTTT. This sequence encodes CSATISGLAGTDTQYF.

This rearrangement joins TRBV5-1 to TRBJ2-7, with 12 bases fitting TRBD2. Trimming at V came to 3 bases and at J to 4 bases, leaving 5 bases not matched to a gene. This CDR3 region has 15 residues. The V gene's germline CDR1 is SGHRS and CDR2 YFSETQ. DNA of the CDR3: TGCGCCAGCAGCTCCGGACTAGCGGGACTATACGAGCAGTACTTC. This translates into CASSSGLAGLYEQYF. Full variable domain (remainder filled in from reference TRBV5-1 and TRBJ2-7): KAGVTQTPRYLIKTRGQQVTLSCSPISGHRSVSWYQQTPGQGLQFLFEYFSETQRNKGNFPGRFSGRQFSNSRSEMNVSTLELGDSALYLCASSSGLAGLYEQYFGPGTRLTVT.

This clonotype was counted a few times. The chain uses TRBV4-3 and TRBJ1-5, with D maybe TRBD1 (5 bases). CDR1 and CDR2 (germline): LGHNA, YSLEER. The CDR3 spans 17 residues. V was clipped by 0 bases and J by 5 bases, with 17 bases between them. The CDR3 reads CASSQETTREKDQPQHF. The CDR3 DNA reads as TGCGCCAGCAGCCAAGAAACGACCAGGGAGAAAGATCAGCCCCAGCATTTT.

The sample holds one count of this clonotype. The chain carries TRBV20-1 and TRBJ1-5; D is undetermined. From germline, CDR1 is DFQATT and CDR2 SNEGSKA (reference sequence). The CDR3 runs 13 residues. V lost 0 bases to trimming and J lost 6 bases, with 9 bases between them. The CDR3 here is CSARDPLAQPQHF. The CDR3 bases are TGCAGTGCTAGAGACCCATTAGCTCAGCCCCAGCATTTT.

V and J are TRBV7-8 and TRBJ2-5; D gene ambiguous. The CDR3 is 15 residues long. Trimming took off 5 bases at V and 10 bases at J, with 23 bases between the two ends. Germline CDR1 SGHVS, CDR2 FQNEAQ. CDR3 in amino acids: CASSTGDHLMVDQYF. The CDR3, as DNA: TGTGCCAGCAGCACTGGAGACCACCTGATGGTGGACCAGTACTTC.

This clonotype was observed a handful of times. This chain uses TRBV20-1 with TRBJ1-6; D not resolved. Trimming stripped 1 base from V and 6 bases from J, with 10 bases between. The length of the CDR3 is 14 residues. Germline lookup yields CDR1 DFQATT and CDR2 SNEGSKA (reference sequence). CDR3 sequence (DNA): TGCAGTGCTAGAGTCCATAGTGGTAATTCACCCCTCCACTTT. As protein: CSARVHSGNSPLHF.

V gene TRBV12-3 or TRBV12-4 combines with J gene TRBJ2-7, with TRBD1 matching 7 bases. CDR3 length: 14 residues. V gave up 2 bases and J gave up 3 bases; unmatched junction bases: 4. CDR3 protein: CASSLTGDSYEQYF. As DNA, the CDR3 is TGTGCCAGCAGTTTAACAGGGGACAGCTACGAGCAGTACTTC.

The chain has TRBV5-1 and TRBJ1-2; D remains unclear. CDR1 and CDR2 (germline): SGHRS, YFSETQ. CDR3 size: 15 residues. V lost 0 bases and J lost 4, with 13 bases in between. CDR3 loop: CASSLEAGSVYGYTF. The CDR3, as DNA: TGCGCCAGCAGCTTGGAGGCGGGATCCGTCTATGGCTACACCTTC.

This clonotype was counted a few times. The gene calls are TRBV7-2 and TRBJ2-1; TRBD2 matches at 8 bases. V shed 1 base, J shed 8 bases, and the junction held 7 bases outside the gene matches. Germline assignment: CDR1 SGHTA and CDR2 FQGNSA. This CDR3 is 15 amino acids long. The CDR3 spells CASSLDRTSLYEQFF. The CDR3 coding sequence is TGTGCCAGCAGCTTAGATCGGACTAGCTTGTATGAGCAGTTCTTC.

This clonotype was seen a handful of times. The CDR3: CASSLSGVGGETQYF. In DNA form, the CDR3 reads TGTGCCAGCAGCTTAAGCGGGGTGGGTGGAGAGACCCAGTACTTC. This sequence joins TRBV7-2 and TRBJ2-5, with 7 bases fitting TRBD2. This CDR3 is built from 15 residues. V was pared by 2 bases and J by 4 bases, with 7 bases of the junction left unmatched. Germline CDR1 and CDR2: SGHTA and FQGNSA. The full variable domain, with the rest looked up from reference TRBV7-2 and TRBJ2-5, is GAGVSQSPSNKVTEKGKDVELRCDPISGHTALYWYRQSLGQGLEFLIYFQGNSAPDKSGLPSDRFSAERTGGSVSTLTIQRTQQEDSAVYLCASSLSGVGGETQYFGPGTRLLVL.

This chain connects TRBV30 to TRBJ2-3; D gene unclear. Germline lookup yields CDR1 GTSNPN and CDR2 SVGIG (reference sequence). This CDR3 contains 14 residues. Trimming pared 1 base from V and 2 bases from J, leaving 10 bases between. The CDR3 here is CAWSENTYTDTQYF. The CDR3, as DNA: TGTGCCTGGAGTGAAAACACATACACAGATACGCAGTATTTT.

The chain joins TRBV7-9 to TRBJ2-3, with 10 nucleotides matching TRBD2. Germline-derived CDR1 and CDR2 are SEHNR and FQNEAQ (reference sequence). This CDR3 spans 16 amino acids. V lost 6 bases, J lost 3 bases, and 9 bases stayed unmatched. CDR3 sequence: CASRPLAGARTDTQYF. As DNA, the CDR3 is TGTGCCAGCAGGCCCCTAGCGGGGGCCCGAACAGATACGCAGTATTTT.

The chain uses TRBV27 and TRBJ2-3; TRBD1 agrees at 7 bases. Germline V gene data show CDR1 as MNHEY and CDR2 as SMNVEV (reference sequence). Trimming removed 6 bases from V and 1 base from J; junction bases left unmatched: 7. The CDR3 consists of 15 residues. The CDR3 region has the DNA TGTGCCAGCAGCAACAGGGGCGGACGCACAGATACGCAGTATTTT. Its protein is CASSNRGGRTDTQYF.

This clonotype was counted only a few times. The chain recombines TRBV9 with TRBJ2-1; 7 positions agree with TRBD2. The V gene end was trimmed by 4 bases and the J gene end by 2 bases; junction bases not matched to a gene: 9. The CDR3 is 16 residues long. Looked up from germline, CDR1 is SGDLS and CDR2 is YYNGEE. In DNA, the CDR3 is TGTGCCAGCAGCTTTACGCGGGAGAGGGCCTACAATGAGCAGTTCTTC. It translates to CASSFTRERAYNEQFF.

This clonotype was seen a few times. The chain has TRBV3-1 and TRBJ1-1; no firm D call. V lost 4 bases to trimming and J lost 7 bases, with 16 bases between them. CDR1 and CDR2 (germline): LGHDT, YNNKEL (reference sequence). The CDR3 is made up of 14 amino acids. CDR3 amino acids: CASSLPGSGREAFF. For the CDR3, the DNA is TGTGCCAGCAGCCTACCGGGCAGCGGGCGTGAAGCTTTCTTT.

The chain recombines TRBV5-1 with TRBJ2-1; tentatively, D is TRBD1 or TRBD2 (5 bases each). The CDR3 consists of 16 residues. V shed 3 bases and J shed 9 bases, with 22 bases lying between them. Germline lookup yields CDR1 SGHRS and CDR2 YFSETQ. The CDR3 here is CASSWAGRRGVGEQFF. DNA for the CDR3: TGCGCCAGCAGCTGGGCCGGGCGCAGAGGGGTCGGTGAGCAGTTCTTC.

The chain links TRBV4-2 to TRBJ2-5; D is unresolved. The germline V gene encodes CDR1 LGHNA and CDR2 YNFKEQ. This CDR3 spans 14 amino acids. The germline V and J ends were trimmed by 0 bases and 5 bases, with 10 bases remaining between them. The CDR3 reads CASSQDGPTETQYF. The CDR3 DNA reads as TGTGCCAGCAGCCAAGATGGCCCAACGGAGACCCAGTACTTC.

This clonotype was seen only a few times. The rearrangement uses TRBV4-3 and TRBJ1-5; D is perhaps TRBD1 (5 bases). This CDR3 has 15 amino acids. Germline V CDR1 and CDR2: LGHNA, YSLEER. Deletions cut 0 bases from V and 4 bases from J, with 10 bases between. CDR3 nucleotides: TGCGCCAGCAGCCAAGACAGGGTAGGGAATCAGCCCCAGCATTTT. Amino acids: CASSQDRVGNQPQHF.

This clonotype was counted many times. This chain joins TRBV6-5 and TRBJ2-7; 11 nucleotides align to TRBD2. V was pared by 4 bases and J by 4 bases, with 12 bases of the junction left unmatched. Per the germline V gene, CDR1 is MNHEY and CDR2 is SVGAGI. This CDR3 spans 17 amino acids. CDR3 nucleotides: TGTGCCAGCAGTTTGGAGGGGCTAGCGGGAGGTGCTTACGAGCAGTACTTC. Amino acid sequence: CASSLEGLAGGAYEQYF.

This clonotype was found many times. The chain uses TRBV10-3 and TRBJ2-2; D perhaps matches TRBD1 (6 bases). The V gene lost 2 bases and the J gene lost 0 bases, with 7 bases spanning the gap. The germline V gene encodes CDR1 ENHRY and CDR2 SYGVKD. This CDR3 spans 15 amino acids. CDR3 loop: CAISENRANTGELFF. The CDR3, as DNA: TGTGCCATCAGTGAGAACAGGGCGAACACCGGGGAGCTGTTTTTT.